A single T cell receptor (beta chain) is shown here with its context. This specimen belongs to a study of blood T cells in healthy people across ages. A second PCR of roughly 7 to 11 cycles used a sample-barcoded 5' primer and a J-beta primer mix. Via MiXCR, TCRdb re-called the 5' RACE reads, giving one row per CDR3 protein. The sample includes about 720,000 distinct CDR3 sequences, about 25% seen only once; the top ten take 3% to 4.5%. V shed 3 bases and J shed 7 bases, with 9 bases lying between them. The germline V gene encodes CDR1 SEHNR and CDR2 FQNEAQ (reference sequence). This CDR3 spans 13 amino acids. The same specimen was also included in a second study, on T cells of mothers and their children.

The V and J genes are TRBV7-9 and TRBJ1-4; a weak D match, TRBD1 (6 bases). This TCR came from a boy under 18 in good health. Sequenced: blood. The CDR3: CASSLGGGEKLFF. As DNA, the CDR3 is TGTGCCAGCAGCTTGGGGGGCGGTGAAAAACTGTTTTTT.